A selection of T cell receptor beta chains follows, all from one sample in a study of blood T cell repertoires in COVID-19. The repertoire was sequenced with immunoSEQ multiplex PCR; TCRdb's copy has only in-frame clones and lacks some. The sample has about 220,000 clones; roughly 90% are singletons. Sequencing was performed on PBMCs or T cells enriched from blood (not recorded which). All receptors derive from a woman between 25 and 40 years old with acute COVID-19. The CDR3 runs from the conserved cysteine through the conserved F or W. The D gene is left open where the match is weak.

v_gene	d_gene	j_gene	CDR3aa
TRBV4-3	NA	TRBJ1-4	CASSQGGVQEKLFF
TRBV6-2/TRBV6-3	NA	TRBJ1-6	CASSWAGSGNSPLHF
TRBV2	TRBD1	TRBJ1-2	CASSPGQYNYGYTF
TRBV30	NA	TRBJ1-4	CAWKTGDRAEKLFF
TRBV5-1	TRBD1	TRBJ1-1	CASSLDRGSIMNTEAFF
TRBV27	TRBD1	TRBJ1-1	CASSFTGQGITEAFF
TRBV10-3	TRBD1	TRBJ1-2	CAISGDRAGYGYTF
TRBV15	NA	TRBJ1-1	CATSRDRNTEAFF
TRBV5-8	TRBD1	TRBJ2-6	CASSGGQGSSGANVLTF
TRBV4-2	TRBD2	TRBJ2-1	CASSQVPRTSGGVISYNEQFF
TRBV19	TRBD2	TRBJ2-5	CASSIGGVQETQYF
TRBV5-6	TRBD2	TRBJ2-1	CASSNSSGGPCPQFF
TRBV7-9	NA	TRBJ2-1	CASSLVAGPNNEQFF
TRBV5-5	TRBD1	TRBJ1-4	CASSSQGQNEKLFF
TRBV3-1/TRBV3-2	NA	TRBJ1-1	CASSPDQGNTEAFF
TRBV4-3	NA	TRBJ1-1	CASSQDLTSNTEAFF
TRBV4-1	NA	TRBJ1-1	CASSQVRGRGVNTEAFF
TRBV5-5	NA	TRBJ1-2	CASSLTLRPLAPYGYTF
TRBV5-1	TRBD2	TRBJ2-1	CASSAGLAGETGWDEQFF
TRBV12-3/TRBV12-4	NA	TRBJ1-3	CASSLQSGNTIYF
TRBV7-6	NA	TRBJ1-5	CASSLAASAVSNQPQHF
TRBV4-1	TRBD1	TRBJ1-6	CASSLGQGARNSPLHF
TRBV7-9	NA	TRBJ1-2	CASSLLGSRGGGLYGYTF
TRBV15	NA	TRBJ2-2	CATSRDRGHATGELFF
TRBV13	TRBD1	TRBJ1-6	CASSLHGTDGNSPLHF
TRBV28	NA	TRBJ1-1	CASSQTGFMNTEAFF
TRBV19	TRBD1	TRBJ2-7	CASGQGGPYEQYF
TRBV19	NA	TRBJ2-1	CASSDSETVTYNEQFF